This T cell receptor (beta chain) was identified in a study of graft-versus-host responses after intestinal transplantation. The data were produced by immunoSEQ multiplex PCR, yet TCRdb's version contains in-frame clones alone and is incomplete. This sample has nearly 95,000 clones, with roughly 91% found just once. Turning to this clone: What it recognizes is unknown.

There are 15 residues in the CDR3. Looked up from germline, CDR1 is SGHRS and CDR2 is YFSETQ. V lost 0 bases to trimming and J lost 3 bases; unmatched junction nucleotides: 2. The TCR sequence derives from a human donor who received an intestinal transplant. The specimen was unstimulated CD8+ T cells sorted from spleen or lymph node cells, collected before intestinal transplant. V gene TRBV5-1 combines with J gene TRBJ2-1; TRBD2 aligns across 8 bases. CDR3 sequence reads: CASSLAGGIYNEQFF. CDR3 DNA: TGCGCCAGCAGCTTGGCGGGGGGGATCTACAATGAGCAGTTCTTC.